A single sample gave rise to the 20 T cell receptor beta chains below, sequenced in a study of radiotherapy plus CTLA-4 blockade in lung cancer. Method: immunoSEQ multiplex PCR; TCRdb's copy keeps in-frame clones and lacks some. The sample has 78,000 or so clones, around 90% seen once. The sequences come from peripheral blood, collected from a patient treated with radiotherapy plus ipilimumab. These TCRs come from a human donor with non-small cell lung cancer who had stable disease on radiotherapy plus ipilimumab.

Only a few counts were recorded for this clone. The chain carries TRBV4-2 and TRBJ1-2; 9 bases map to TRBD1. The CDR3 is made up of 15 amino acids. V was clipped by 0 bases and J by 4 bases; unmatched bases: 3. Germline V gene lookup returns CDR1 LGHNA and CDR2 YNFKEQ. As DNA, the CDR3 is TGTGCCAGCAGCCAAGAAACAGGGGGCTTCTATGGCTACACCTTC. It yields the protein CASSQETGGFYGYTF.

This clone came up once. The V and J genes are TRBV28 and TRBJ1-1; D gene uncertain. Germline CDR1 reads MDHEN; CDR2 reads SYDVKM. The V end lost 4 bases, the J end lost 4 bases, and 22 bases lay between the germline ends. The CDR3 runs to 17 residues. The CDR3 sequence: CASSSDGKHQASTEAFF. The CDR3 DNA is TGTGCCAGCAGTTCGGATGGTAAGCACCAGGCGAGCACTGAAGCTTTCTTT.

The chain employs TRBV7-2 and TRBJ2-3; D is unclear. Germline CDR1 reads SGHTA; CDR2 reads FQGNSA. The CDR3 runs 12 residues. V was pared by 5 bases and J by 2 bases, with 5 bases between. CDR3 amino acids: CASSPFTDTQYF. CDR3 in DNA: TGTGCCAGCAGCCCTTTCACAGATACGCAGTATTTT.

This chain uses TRBV7-8 with TRBJ1-5; D is undetermined. The germline V gene has CDR1 SGHVS and CDR2 FQNEAQ. Between the trimmed V and J ends, which lost 5 bases and 9 bases, there was a span of 14 bases. The CDR3 is made up of 13 amino acids. The CDR3 DNA reads as TGTGCCAGCAGCCCCCTGCCCCCGGGGCCCCAGCATTTT. Protein: CASSPLPPGPQHF.

The CDR3 DNA reads TGTGCCAGTAGTATAGGGACAGGCAATCAGCCCCAGCATTTT. It specifies CASSIGTGNQPQHF. The chain links TRBV19 to TRBJ1-5; tentative D call: TRBD1 (6 bases). Trimming left V 1 base short and J 2 bases short, with 6 bases between. Looked up from germline, CDR1 is LNHDA and CDR2 is SQIVND (reference sequence). This CDR3 is 14 amino acids long.

V usage is TRBV7-9 and J usage is TRBJ2-1; 15 bases match TRBD2. The CDR3 has 16 residues. Trimming removed 4 bases from V and 7 bases from J; junction bases left unmatched: 5. The germline V gene has CDR1 SEHNR and CDR2 FQNEAQ (reference sequence). DNA for the CDR3: TGTGCCAGCAGCTCGGGGACTAGCGGGGGGTATAATGAGCAGTTCTTC. Translated, it gives CASSSGTSGGYNEQFF.

The chain joins TRBV4-1 to TRBJ1-2; the D is unclear. The CDR3 loop spans 15 amino acids. Trimming took off 0 bases at V and 4 bases at J, with 12 bases between the two ends. The germline V gene has CDR1 MGHRA and CDR2 YSYEKL. The CDR3: CASSQDGNHLYGYTF. CDR3 bases: TGCGCCAGCAGCCAAGATGGTAACCACCTCTATGGCTACACCTTC.

The chain uses TRBV7-3 and TRBJ1-6; D is perhaps TRBD1 (5 bases). The V gene's germline CDR1 is SGHTA and CDR2 FQGTGA. V gave up 5 bases and J gave up 9 bases, with 14 bases separating them. CDR3 size: 14 residues. DNA of the CDR3: TGTGCCAGCAGCAACACAGGTGAGGGTTCACCCCTCCACTTT. Amino acids: CASSNTGEGSPLHF.

The rearrangement links TRBV30 to TRBJ2-7; TRBD2 matches at 14 bases. This CDR3 region has 16 residues. J gave up 6 bases and V 2 bases, and 9 bases lay outside the gene matches. Per the germline V gene, CDR1 is GTSNPN and CDR2 is SVGIG (reference sequence). This CDR3 reads CAWSRRRLAGGLEQYF. The CDR3 coding sequence is TGTGCCTGGAGTAGGAGGAGACTAGCGGGAGGGCTCGAGCAGTACTTC.

The chain employs TRBV18 and TRBJ2-6, with D perhaps TRBD1 (5 bases). Trimming pared 4 bases from V and 0 bases from J, leaving 10 bases between. CDR1 and CDR2 from the germline V gene are KGHSH and LQKENI. CDR3 length: 16 amino acids. The CDR3 spells CASSRGSSSGANVLTF. In nucleotides, the CDR3 is TGTGCCAGCTCACGGGGCAGTAGCTCTGGGGCCAACGTCCTGACTTTC.

The chain combines TRBV6-1 with TRBJ1-6; 7 positions match TRBD1. Germline CDR1 is MNHNS and CDR2 is SASEGT. The CDR3 runs 13 residues. Trimming at V came to 6 bases and at J to 9 bases, leaving 5 bases not matched to a gene. The CDR3 protein is CASSISGGSPLHF. The CDR3 DNA follows: TGTGCCAGCAGCATATCAGGGGGTTCACCCCTCCACTTT.

The rearrangement joins TRBV4-1 to TRBJ2-4, with a tentative D call TRBD2 (7 bases). CDR3 length equals 19 residues. The V end lost 0 bases, the J end lost 0 bases, and 18 bases lay between the germline ends. CDR1 and CDR2 (germline): MGHRA, YSYEKL. The chain's CDR3 is CASSQDPSPGGQAKNIQYF. The CDR3 DNA reads as TGCGCCAGCAGCCAAGATCCCTCCCCCGGGGGGCAAGCCAAAAACATTCAGTACTTC.

This clone was detected once. The chain is built from TRBV7-9 and TRBJ2-2; no clear D. The CDR3 covers 13 residues. Germline assignment: CDR1 SEHNR and CDR2 FQNEAQ (reference sequence). The V and J ends lost 6 bases and 4 bases respectively, with 9 bases between them. CDR3 sequence: CASRSPITGELFF. The CDR3 region has the DNA TGTGCCAGCAGAAGCCCTATCACCGGGGAGCTGTTTTTT.

V gene TRBV5-1 combines with J gene TRBJ2-1; 10 bases fit TRBD2. The CDR3 consists of 15 residues. Trimming removed 5 bases from V and 2 bases from J; junction bases left unmatched: 4. From germline, CDR1 is SGHRS and CDR2 YFSETQ. In DNA form, the CDR3 reads TGCGCCAGCAGTAGCGGGGGGCAAACCTACAATGAGCAGTTCTTC. Translating it yields CASSSGGQTYNEQFF.

The genes are TRBV6-4 and TRBJ2-2; D not certain. V lost 3 bases and J 7 bases, leaving 12 bases between the germline ends. The CDR3 spans 14 residues. The germline CDR1 and CDR2 sequences are MRHNA and SNTAGT. CDR3: CASSETPALGELFF. DNA for the CDR3: TGTGCCAGCAGTGAGACCCCGGCCCTCGGGGAGCTGTTTTTT.

The V and J genes are TRBV30 and TRBJ1-5, with D perhaps matching TRBD1 (5 bases). The CDR3 has 13 amino acids. Germline lookup yields CDR1 GTSNPN and CDR2 SVGIG (reference sequence). The ends were cut back, 5 bases at V and 0 bases at J, with 8 bases in the middle. CDR3 region: CAWGTDSNQPQHF. In DNA form, the CDR3 reads TGTGCCTGGGGGACGGATAGCAATCAGCCCCAGCATTTT. Using reference TRBV30 and TRBJ1-5 for the parts outside the CDR3, the full variable domain is SQTIHQWPATLVQPVGSPLSLECTVEGTSNPNLYWYRQAAGRGLQLLFYSVGIGQISSEVPQNLSASRPQDRQFILSSKKLLLSDSGFYLCAWGTDSNQPQHFGDGTRLSIL.

This clone was picked up one time. The chain carries TRBV6-4 and TRBJ2-2, with D possibly called TRBD1 or TRBD2 (5 bases each). This CDR3 spans 17 amino acids. With 0 bases removed from V and 6 bases from J, the gap between germline ends came to 17 bases. The germline V gene encodes CDR1 MRHNA and CDR2 SNTAGT. CDR3 protein: CASSDSFAGIGAGELFF. CDR3 bases: TGTGCCAGCAGTGACTCGTTCGCCGGGATAGGGGCCGGGGAGCTGTTTTTT.

This chain connects TRBV6-5 to TRBJ1-2; the D gene is possibly TRBD1 (6 bases). There are 13 residues in the CDR3. Per the germline V gene, CDR1 is MNHEY and CDR2 is SVGAGI. V lost 7 bases and J lost 4, with 13 bases in between. The CDR3 DNA sequence: TGTGCCAGCAAACAGGGAGATCGCTATGGCTACACCTTC. Encoded protein: CASKQGDRYGYTF.

The chain uses TRBV28 and TRBJ1-2; D uncertain. The CDR3 consists of 13 residues. V gave up 6 bases and J gave up 7 bases, with 15 bases separating them. Germline CDR1 MDHEN, CDR2 SYDVKM. The DNA for the CDR3 is TGTGCCAGCAGACTGAGTGGGGTCGGTGGCTACACCTTC. Its translation: CASRLSGVGGYTF.

Here the CDR3 reads CSVGLAGGGEQFF. The CDR3 bases are TGCAGCGTGGGACTAGCGGGGGGGGGCGAGCAGTTCTTC. The chain joins TRBV29-1 to TRBJ2-1, with 16 bases aligning to TRBD2. Germline lookup yields CDR1 SQVTM and CDR2 ANQGSEA. With V trimmed by 6 bases and J by 10 bases, 3 bases remained unmatched. This CDR3 has 13 residues.